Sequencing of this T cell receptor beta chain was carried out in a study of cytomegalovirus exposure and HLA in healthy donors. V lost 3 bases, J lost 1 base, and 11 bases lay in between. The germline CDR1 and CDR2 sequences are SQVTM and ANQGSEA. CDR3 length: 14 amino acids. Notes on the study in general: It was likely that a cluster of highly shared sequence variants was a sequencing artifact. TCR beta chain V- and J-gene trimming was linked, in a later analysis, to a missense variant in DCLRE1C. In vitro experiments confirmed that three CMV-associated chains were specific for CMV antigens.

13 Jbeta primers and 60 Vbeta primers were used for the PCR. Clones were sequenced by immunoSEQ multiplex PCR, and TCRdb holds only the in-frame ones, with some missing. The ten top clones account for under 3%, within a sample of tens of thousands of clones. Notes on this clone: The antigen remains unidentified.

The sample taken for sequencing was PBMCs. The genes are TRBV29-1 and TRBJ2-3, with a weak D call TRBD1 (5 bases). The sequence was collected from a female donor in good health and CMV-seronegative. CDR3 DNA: TGCAGCGTTGACAGGGCTGGGCGCACAGATACGCAGTATTTT. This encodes CSVDRAGRTDTQYF.